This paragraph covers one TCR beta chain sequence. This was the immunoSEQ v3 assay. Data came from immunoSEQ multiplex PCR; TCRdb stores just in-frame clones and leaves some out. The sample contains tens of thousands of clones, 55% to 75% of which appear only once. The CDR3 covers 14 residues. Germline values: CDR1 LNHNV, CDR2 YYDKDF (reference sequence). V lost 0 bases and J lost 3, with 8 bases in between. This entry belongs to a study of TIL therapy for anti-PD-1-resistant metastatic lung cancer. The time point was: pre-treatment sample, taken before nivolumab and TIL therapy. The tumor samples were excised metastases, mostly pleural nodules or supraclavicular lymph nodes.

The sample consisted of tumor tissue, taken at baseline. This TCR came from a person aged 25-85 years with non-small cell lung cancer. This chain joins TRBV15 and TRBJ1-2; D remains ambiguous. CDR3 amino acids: CATSRDLQHYGYTF. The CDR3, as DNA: TGTGCCACCAGCAGAGATCTGCAGCACTATGGCTACACCTTC.